This T cell receptor (beta chain) was identified during a study of CD8 T cells in ankylosing spondylitis. V gave up 0 bases and J gave up 0 bases, with 11 bases separating them. Germline V CDR1 and CDR2: LGHNA, YSLEER. The CDR3 totals 16 residues. This clonotype was counted at least ten times. In TCRdb, the 5' RACE reads were re-called with MiXCR into one record per CDR3 protein. Of about 130,000 distinct CDR3 sequences detected, 7% to 8% appear once; the ten largest clones hold 12%. The specimen was blood, either unsorted or a sorted T cell fraction (not recorded which). The origin of this receptor is a female donor with ankylosing spondylitis or in good health (not recorded which). This sequence joins TRBV4-3 and TRBJ1-1; maybe TRBD1 (5 bases). The CDR3 sequence is CASSQDTRGLNTEAFF. The CDR3 DNA sequence: TGCGCCAGCAGCCAAGATACGAGGGGCTTGAACACTGAAGCTTTCTTT.